These T cell receptor beta chains were read from a single sample in a study of cytomegalovirus exposure and HLA in healthy donors. Some clones are missing from TCRdb's copy, which holds only in-frame ones; the method was immunoSEQ multiplex PCR. The profile shows about 160,000 clones, 79% of them singletons. The sample consisted of PBMCs. These receptors were taken from a man aged 45 to 65 in good health and CMV-seropositive. The CDR3 runs from the conserved cysteine through the conserved F or W. Each record gives: CDR3 protein, V gene.

CDR3 protein: CAIMGGDTEAFF; V gene: TRBV10-3
CDR3 protein: CAIKPGGAATNEKLFF; V gene: TRBV10-3
CDR3 protein: CASGTYQDQETQYF; V gene: TRBV6-1
CDR3 protein: CASREDRVWAFF; V gene: TRBV6-1
CDR3 protein: CASSFGPGQGSTDTQYF; V gene: TRBV5-1
CDR3 protein: CASSTQLAGKETQYF; V gene: TRBV5-4
CDR3 protein: CASNLEGQSNQPQHF; V gene: TRBV19
CDR3 protein: CASSQRLAGQGEQYF; V gene: TRBV4-2
CDR3 protein: CASSLGAEGGYTF; V gene: TRBV28
CDR3 protein: CASSRDTTYEQYF; V gene: TRBV2
CDR3 protein: CASSLSGLAASYEQYF; V gene: TRBV28
CDR3 protein: CASNSGGSTDTQYF; V gene: TRBV7-3
CDR3 protein: CASSLLGGTQYF; V gene: TRBV27
CDR3 protein: CASTFELGTGIHGELFF; V gene: TRBV27
CDR3 protein: CASSKGQPSGNTIYF; V gene: TRBV5-1
CDR3 protein: CAIGRGPQNTEAFF; V gene: TRBV5-5
CDR3 protein: CASSWGLAYGSYNEQFF; V gene: TRBV5-1
CDR3 protein: CASSLFEGGTDTQYF; V gene: TRBV6-5
CDR3 protein: CASSLDRGFNYGYTF; V gene: TRBV2
CDR3 protein: CASSPPSLAEKGELFF; V gene: TRBV18
CDR3 protein: CASSARSLGGGGGYTF; V gene: TRBV9
CDR3 protein: CASTPRARGYEQYF; V gene: TRBV28
CDR3 protein: CASSLDRTNSPLHF; V gene: TRBV18
CDR3 protein: CASSPPVSYYEQYF; V gene: TRBV7-8
CDR3 protein: CASSFDIRHGNEQFF; V gene: TRBV5-6
CDR3 protein: CASSRLADSSYEQYF; V gene: TRBV28
CDR3 protein: CASRRTGDLGGYTF; V gene: TRBV6-6
CDR3 protein: CAWSVAGHHIQYF; V gene: TRBV30
CDR3 protein: CASSQSGLSNQPQHF; V gene: TRBV11-2
CDR3 protein: CASSRGGTDNEQYF; V gene: TRBV5-1
CDR3 protein: CASILASGRAGWETRYF; V gene: TRBV11-2
CDR3 protein: CASSQDFGGLKSQHF; V gene: TRBV4-1
CDR3 protein: CAISESLAGERKTQYF; V gene: TRBV10-3
CDR3 protein: CASRLGQTYEQYF; V gene: TRBV6-1
CDR3 protein: CASSLRTSGNGADTQYF; V gene: TRBV5-4
CDR3 protein: CASSALAGDNNEQFF; V gene: TRBV9
CDR3 protein: CASSKEDSPSNQPQHF; V gene: TRBV21-1
CDR3 protein: CASAGGQGNTIYF; V gene: TRBV18
CDR3 protein: CASSWTGNEQFF; V gene: TRBV4-1
CDR3 protein: CASSRLAGDRTYEQYF; V gene: TRBV21-1
CDR3 protein: CASTTRGVYNEQFF; V gene: TRBV6-1
CDR3 protein: CASSLVSGQYNEQFF; V gene: TRBV5-1
CDR3 protein: CASIGQGVLNTEAFF; V gene: TRBV6-1
CDR3 protein: CASSAGEIGYTEAFF; V gene: TRBV5-1
CDR3 protein: CASSYDSRDTQYF; V gene: TRBV6-6
CDR3 protein: CASSPTSGGSIYEQYF; V gene: TRBV18
CDR3 protein: CASSLEGLAGLSTQYF; V gene: TRBV7-9
CDR3 protein: CSVGWSASGRDEQFF; V gene: TRBV29-1
CDR3 protein: CASSLGGLAGGYEQYF; V gene: TRBV5-4
CDR3 protein: CASSPTPGGGYEQYF; V gene: TRBV9
CDR3 protein: CASSLGTGGYEQYF; V gene: TRBV11-2